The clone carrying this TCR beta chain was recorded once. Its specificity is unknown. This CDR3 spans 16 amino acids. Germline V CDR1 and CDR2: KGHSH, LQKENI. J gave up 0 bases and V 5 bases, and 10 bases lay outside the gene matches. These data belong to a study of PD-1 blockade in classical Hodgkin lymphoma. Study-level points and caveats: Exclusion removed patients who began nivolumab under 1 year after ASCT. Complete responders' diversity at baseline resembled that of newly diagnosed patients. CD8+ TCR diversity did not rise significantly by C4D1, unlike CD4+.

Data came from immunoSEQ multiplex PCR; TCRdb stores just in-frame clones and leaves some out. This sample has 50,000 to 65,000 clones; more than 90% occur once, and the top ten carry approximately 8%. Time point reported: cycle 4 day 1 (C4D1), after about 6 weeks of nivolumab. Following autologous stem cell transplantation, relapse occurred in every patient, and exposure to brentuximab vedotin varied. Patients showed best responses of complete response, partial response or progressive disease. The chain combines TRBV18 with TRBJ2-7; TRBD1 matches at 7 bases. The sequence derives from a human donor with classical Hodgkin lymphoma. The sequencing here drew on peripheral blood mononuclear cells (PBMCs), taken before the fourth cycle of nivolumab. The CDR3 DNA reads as TGTGCCAGCTCAATTACGGGACAGCCGCTCTCCTACGAGCAGTACTTC. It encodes CASSITGQPLSYEQYF.